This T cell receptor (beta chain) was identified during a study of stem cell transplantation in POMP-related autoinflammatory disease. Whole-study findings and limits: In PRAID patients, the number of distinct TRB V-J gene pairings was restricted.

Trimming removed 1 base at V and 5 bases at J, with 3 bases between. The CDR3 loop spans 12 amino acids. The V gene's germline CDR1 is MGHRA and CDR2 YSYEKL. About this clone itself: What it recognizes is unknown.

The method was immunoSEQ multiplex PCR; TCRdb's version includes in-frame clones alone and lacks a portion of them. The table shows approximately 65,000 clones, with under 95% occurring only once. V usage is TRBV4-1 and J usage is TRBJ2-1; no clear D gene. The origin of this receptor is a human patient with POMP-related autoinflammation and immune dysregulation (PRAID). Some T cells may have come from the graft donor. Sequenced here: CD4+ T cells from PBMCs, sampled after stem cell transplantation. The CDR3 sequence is CASSQVNNEQFF. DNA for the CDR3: TGCGCCAGCAGCCAAGTGAACAATGAGCAGTTCTTC.